This TCR beta chain came from a study of T cells after somatic rescue of genetic block. Libraries were prepared by immunoSEQ multiplex PCR; TCRdb keeps only in-frame clonotypes and omits some of them. The table records approximately 70,000 clones, under 95% of them present only once. Germline V CDR1 and CDR2: SGHKS, YYEKEE (reference sequence). CDR3 length: 15 residues. Between the trimmed V and J ends, which lost 0 bases and 0 bases, there was a span of 6 bases. The chain is built from TRBV5-5 and TRBJ2-2, with unresolved D. Sequenced material: peripheral blood mononuclear cells (PBMCs). This receptor was taken from a man aged 30-40 years. CDR3 region: CASSLGHTNTGELFF. The CDR3, as DNA: TGTGCCAGCAGCTTGGGACACACGAACACCGGGGAGCTGTTTTTT.